The 29 T cell receptor beta chains reported below all come from one sample, sequenced in a study of blood T cell repertoires in COVID-19. Produced via immunoSEQ multiplex PCR; TCRdb's table is partial and in-frame only. This table holds 45,000 or so clones, 70% to 90% found once. Sample: peripheral blood. The source is an older man with acute or convalescent COVID-19.

The rearrangement joins TRBV28 to TRBJ1-2; weak D call: TRBD1 (5 bases). V was clipped by 6 bases and J by 5 bases, with 19 bases between them. From germline, CDR1 is MDHEN and CDR2 SYDVKM. CDR3 length: 15 residues. The CDR3 sequence: CASRGEGGARYGYTF. In DNA form, the CDR3 reads TGTGCCAGCAGGGGGGAGGGAGGGGCCCGGTATGGCTACACCTTC.

V and J are TRBV3-1 (or the pseudogene TRBV3-2) and TRBJ2-1, with a possible D match to TRBD2 (5 bases). Looked up from germline, CDR1 is LGHDT and CDR2 is YNNKEL (reference sequence). This CDR3 has 14 amino acids. Trimming removed 1 base from V and 4 bases from J, with 8 bases in between. The CDR3 protein is CASSQGRRYNEQFF. The CDR3 DNA reads as TGTGCCAGCAGCCAAGGGAGGAGGTACAATGAGCAGTTCTTC.

This clone appeared a few times. This chain links TRBV2 with TRBJ1-1; D possibly corresponds to TRBD1 (5 bases). This CDR3 is built from 15 residues. Per germline, CDR1 SNHLY and CDR2 FYNNEI. V was cut by 1 base and J by 4 bases, with 13 bases left in between. The CDR3 DNA sequence: TGTGCCAGCAGTGAAGTCCGGGGGAGAGTCACTGAAGCTTTCTTT. As protein: CASSEVRGRVTEAFF. The variable domain in full, completed from reference TRBV2 and TRBJ1-1, reads EPEVTQTPSHQVTQMGQEVILRCVPISNHLYFYWYRQILGQKVEFLVSFYNNEISEKSEIFDDQFSVERPDGSNFTLKIRSTKLEDSAMYFCASSEVRGRVTEAFFGQGTRLTVV.

J is TRBJ1-2 and V is TRBV6-1; D is possibly TRBD1 (6 bases). The V gene's germline CDR1 is MNHNS and CDR2 SASEGT. Trimming took 2 bases from V and 7 from J, leaving 14 bases between them. The CDR3 spans 14 residues. CDR3 sequence reads: CASSEQGPSGGYTF. In nucleotides, the CDR3 is TGTGCCAGCAGTGAACAGGGGCCCTCCGGTGGCTACACCTTC.

The rearrangement joins TRBV19 to TRBJ1-4, with a tentative D call TRBD1 (5 bases). This CDR3 is 17 amino acids long. The ends were cut back, 6 bases at V and 0 bases at J, with 17 bases in the middle. The germline CDR1 and CDR2 sequences are LNHDA and SQIVND (reference sequence). CDR3: CASRKHLMTATNEKLFF. CDR3 coding DNA: TGTGCCAGTAGAAAGCATCTAATGACAGCAACTAATGAAAAACTGTTTTTT.

This clone has more than one count but fewer than ten. The chain couples TRBV9 to TRBJ2-7; 8 positions match TRBD1. The germline gives CDR1 SGDLS, CDR2 YYNGEE. The CDR3 has 15 amino acids. Trimming at V came to 4 bases and at J to 0 bases, leaving 6 bases not matched to a gene. As DNA, the CDR3 is TGTGCCAGCAGCCAAGGGACAGGCTACTCCTACGAGCAGTACTTC. As protein: CASSQGTGYSYEQYF.

This chain uses TRBV11-3 with TRBJ2-1; tentatively, D is TRBD2 (7 bases). The ends were cut back, 4 bases at V and 5 bases at J, with 12 bases in the middle. The CDR3 runs to 14 residues. The germline gives CDR1 SGHNT, CDR2 YENEEA. The CDR3 DNA is TGTGCCAGCAGCTCAAGGGGGGGCCACAATGAGCAGTTCTTC. Translation: CASSSRGGHNEQFF.

V and J are TRBV15 and TRBJ2-7, with unresolved D. Germline V gene data show CDR1 as LNHNV and CDR2 as YYDKDF (reference sequence). The V gene lost 3 bases and the J gene lost 2 bases, with 20 bases spanning the gap. The CDR3 length is 17 residues. CDR3 nucleotides: TGTGCCACCAGCAGTTCCTCCCCAAAGCCAGGTGCCTACGAGCAGTACTTC. Translating gives CATSSSSPKPGAYEQYF.

V and J are TRBV7-8 and TRBJ2-7; TRBD1 aligns across 7 bases. CDR1 and CDR2 (germline): SGHVS, FQNEAQ. V shed 6 bases and J 7 bases; nucleotides not matched to a gene: 12. The CDR3 contains 14 residues. The CDR3 loop is CASRSRTGAEEQYF. The CDR3 DNA is TGTGCCAGCAGGTCACGGACAGGCGCCGAAGAGCAGTACTTC.

V usage is TRBV7-9 and J usage is TRBJ2-1; 9 nucleotides agree with TRBD2. The CDR3 length is 13 residues. CDR1 and CDR2 (germline): SEHNR, FQNEAQ (reference sequence). V lost 5 bases, J lost 9 bases, and 5 bases stayed unmatched. The CDR3: CASSPGTSFEQFF. DNA for the CDR3: TGTGCCAGCAGCCCCGGGACTAGCTTTGAGCAGTTCTTC.

The chain recombines TRBV7-9 with TRBJ1-2; no clear D gene. V was pared by 5 bases and J by 9 bases, with 16 bases between. CDR3 size: 13 residues. Germline loops: CDR1 SEHNR, CDR2 FQNEAQ (reference sequence). The DNA of the CDR3 is TGTGCCAGCAGCCCCTCGGGGATAAGAAGCTACACCTTC. Protein product: CASSPSGIRSYTF.

The chain carries TRBV19 and TRBJ1-3; D remains unclear. This CDR3 is 16 amino acids long. The germline V gene encodes CDR1 LNHDA and CDR2 SQIVND (reference sequence). Trimming removed 3 bases at V and 0 bases at J, with 12 bases between. The CDR3 DNA sequence: TGTGCCAGTAGTATCTCAGGTGACCCCTCTGGAAACACCATATATTTT. Protein: CASSISGDPSGNTIYF.

The V gene is TRBV4-2, the J gene TRBJ2-7, with TRBD2 matching over 12 bases. The CDR3 contains 17 residues. V shed 4 bases, J shed 1 base, and the junction held 8 bases outside the gene matches. Germline lookup yields CDR1 LGHNA and CDR2 YNFKEQ. CDR3 residues: CASSLTSGGSLSYEQYF. In DNA form, the CDR3 reads TGTGCCAGCAGCCTGACTAGCGGGGGCTCGCTGTCCTACGAGCAGTACTTC.

On this clone: At one end, the junction sequence differs from germline, possibly due to a read error. V is TRBV3-1 (or the pseudogene TRBV3-2) and J is TRBJ2-1, with TRBD2 matching 7 bases. The CDR3 length is 16 residues. Germline CDR1 is LGHDT and CDR2 is YNNKEL (reference sequence). CDR3 amino acids: CASSQPIPGGAEYLVF. CDR3 DNA sequence: TGTGCCAGCAGCCAACCTATTCCGGGAGGCGCCGAATACCTGGTCTTC.

The chain recombines TRBV7-9 with TRBJ2-1, with 9 bases aligning to TRBD2. V was pared by 5 bases and J by 6 bases, with 14 bases of the junction left unmatched. The CDR3 has 17 residues. Germline V lookup: CDR1 SEHNR, CDR2 FQNEAQ (reference sequence). The CDR3 DNA reads as TGTGCCAGCAGCCGCTATAGCGGGGGCGATTGGGTCAATGAGCAGTTCTTC. Its translation is CASSRYSGGDWVNEQFF.

V usage is TRBV3-1 (or the pseudogene TRBV3-2) and J usage is TRBJ2-4, with 8 positions matching TRBD2. The CDR3 consists of 13 residues. Per the germline V gene, CDR1 is LGHDT and CDR2 is YNNKEL (reference sequence). Losses at the gene ends were 10 bases for V and 9 bases for J; bases not matched to a gene: 11. DNA for the CDR3: TGTGCCACCACGGGGACTAGTATGGGCATTCAGTACTTC. It codes for CATTGTSMGIQYF.

The chain combines TRBV29-1 with TRBJ1-1; the D is unclear. The V and J ends lost 4 bases and 3 bases respectively, with 6 bases between them. CDR1 SQVTM and CDR2 ANQGSEA come from the germline V gene. This CDR3 region has 11 residues. The CDR3 DNA sequence: TGCAGCGTTGCTAGGCACACTGAAGCTTTCTTT. It is translated as CSVARHTEAFF.

The chain carries TRBV18 and TRBJ1-4; D not certain. In germline, CDR1 is KGHSH, CDR2 LQKENI. The V end lost 2 bases, the J end lost 8 bases, and 18 bases lay between the germline ends. This CDR3 has 16 residues. CDR3 sequence reads: CASSPIAGVGQEKLFF. The CDR3 bases are TGTGCCAGCTCACCAATAGCGGGAGTCGGTCAAGAAAAACTGTTTTTT.

The gene calls are TRBV15 and TRBJ1-1; 7 nucleotides agree with TRBD1. The CDR3 has 14 amino acids. V gave up 3 bases and J gave up 6 bases; unmatched junction bases: 7. Germline loops: CDR1 LNHNV, CDR2 YYDKDF (reference sequence). CDR3 amino acids: CATSRGQLRPEAFF. In DNA, the CDR3 is TGTGCCACCAGCAGGGGACAGCTTAGGCCTGAAGCTTTCTTT.

The V and J genes are TRBV5-8 and TRBJ1-2; no definite D call. Germline CDR1 and CDR2: SGHTS and YDEGEE. There are 15 residues in the CDR3. Trimming stripped 0 bases from V and 5 bases from J, with 14 bases between. The CDR3 coding sequence is TGTGCCAGCAGCTTGGGGTCAGGCCGATGGTATGGCTACACCTTC. Its translation: CASSLGSGRWYGYTF.

This chain joins TRBV2 and TRBJ1-1; TRBD1 matches at 9 bases. J was trimmed by 1 base and V by 7 bases; bases with no gene match: 4. The CDR3 sequence is 14 residues long. CDR1 SNHLY and CDR2 FYNNEI come from the germline V gene. The CDR3 is CASNPTGGNTEAFF. The CDR3 DNA sequence: TGTGCCAGCAACCCGACAGGGGGGAACACTGAAGCTTTCTTT.

This chain uses TRBV5-1 with TRBJ2-2; D possibly corresponds to TRBD1 (6 bases). Trimming stripped 2 bases from V and 6 bases from J, with 11 bases between. The CDR3 is 14 amino acids. Germline values: CDR1 SGHRS, CDR2 YFSETQ. The CDR3 DNA reads as TGCGCCAGCAGCTTACAGGGAACTCCCGGGGAGCTGTTTTTT. Encoded protein: CASSLQGTPGELFF.

The chain links TRBV7-8 to TRBJ2-7, with D possibly TRBD1 on 6 matching bases. Between the trimmed V and J ends, which lost 5 bases and 2 bases, there was a span of 13 bases. This CDR3 has 14 residues. CDR1 SGHVS and CDR2 FQNEAQ come from the germline V gene. CDR3 sequence: CASSPGQATYEQYF. For the CDR3, the DNA is TGTGCCAGCAGCCCGGGACAAGCAACCTACGAGCAGTACTTC.

CDR3 sequence reads: CASSLGQGAHGYTF. CDR3 nucleotide sequence: TGTGCCAGCAGTTTGGGACAGGGGGCCCATGGCTACACCTTC. The chain has TRBV28 and TRBJ1-2, with 12 nucleotides matching TRBD1. The J segment lost 6 bases and the V segment lost 3 bases, leaving 2 bases of the junction unmatched. Germline-derived CDR1 and CDR2 are MDHEN and SYDVKM. This CDR3 contains 14 residues.

This chain connects TRBV18 to TRBJ1-4, with TRBD1 identical over 9 bases. V shed 3 bases and J 3 bases; nucleotides not matched to a gene: 2. Germline CDR1 is KGHSH and CDR2 is LQKENI. The CDR3 extends over 15 amino acids. CDR3 amino acids: CASSPNRGPNEKLFF. As DNA, the CDR3 is TGTGCCAGCTCACCCAACAGGGGGCCTAATGAAAAACTGTTTTTT.

The rearrangement joins TRBV19 to TRBJ1-2; D possibly corresponds to TRBD1 (6 bases). With 5 bases removed from V and 2 bases from J, the gap between germline ends came to 12 bases. The CDR3 covers 14 residues. Germline loops: CDR1 LNHDA, CDR2 SQIVND (reference sequence). CDR3 in DNA: TGTGCCAGTAGTGTAACAGGGAGCAACTATGGCTACACCTTC. Amino acids: CASSVTGSNYGYTF.

The CDR3 loop is CASSSDWTEAFF. CDR3 nucleotides: TGCGCCAGCAGCTCCGACTGGACTGAAGCTTTCTTT. The genes are TRBV5-1 and TRBJ1-1; D gene unclear. V lost 3 bases and J lost 5, with 8 bases in between. This CDR3 contains 12 residues. In germline, CDR1 is SGHRS, CDR2 YFSETQ.

The V and J genes are TRBV19 and TRBJ2-7; 8 bases are a match to TRBD1. The ends lost 7 bases at V and 4 bases at J; junction bases unmatched: 6. The germline V gene encodes CDR1 LNHDA and CDR2 SQIVND (reference sequence). The length of the CDR3 is 13 residues. CDR3 in DNA: TGTGCCAGTAAGAGCACAGGGGGTTACGAGCAGTACTTC. As protein: CASKSTGGYEQYF.

The chain joins TRBV14 to TRBJ1-1, with D hard to call. The CDR3 has 13 residues. V gave up 0 bases and J gave up 7 bases, with 9 bases separating them. The V gene's germline CDR1 is SGHDN and CDR2 FVKESK. Here the CDR3 reads CASSQDWYSEAFF. DNA of the CDR3: TGTGCCAGCAGCCAAGATTGGTACAGTGAAGCTTTCTTT.